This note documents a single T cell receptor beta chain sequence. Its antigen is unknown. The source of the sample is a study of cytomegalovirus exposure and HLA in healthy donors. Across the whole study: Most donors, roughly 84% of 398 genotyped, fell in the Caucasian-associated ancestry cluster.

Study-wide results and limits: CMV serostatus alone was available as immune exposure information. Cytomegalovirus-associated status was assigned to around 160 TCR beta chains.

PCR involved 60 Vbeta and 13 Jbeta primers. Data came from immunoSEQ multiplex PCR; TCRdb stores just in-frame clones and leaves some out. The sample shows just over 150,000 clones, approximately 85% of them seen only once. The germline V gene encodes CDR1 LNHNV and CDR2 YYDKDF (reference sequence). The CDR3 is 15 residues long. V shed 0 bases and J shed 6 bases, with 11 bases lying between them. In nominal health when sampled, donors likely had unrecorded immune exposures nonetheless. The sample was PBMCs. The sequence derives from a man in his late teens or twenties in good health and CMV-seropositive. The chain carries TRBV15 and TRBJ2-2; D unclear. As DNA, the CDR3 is TGTGCCACCAGCAGAGATCGTTCCGTCGCCGGGGAGCTGTTTTTT. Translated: CATSRDRSVAGELFF.